This TCR beta chain originates from a study of immune heterogeneity within non-small cell lung tumors (dated by TCRdb to the late 2010s). About the investigation overall: By histology, a few squamous cell carcinomas, about 11 non-squamous carcinomas and 1 tumor not otherwise specified were included. Whole-exome sequencing, RNA-seq and TCR beta repertoire sequencing were combined for multiple spatially distinct regions from each NSCLC tumor so that intratumoral immune heterogeneity could be examined. Transcriptome data were available for just roughly 40 loci from around twelve patients, whereas TCR repertoire analysis spanned fewer than 60 tumor loci from fewer than 18 patients. For mutant peptides 8 to 11 amino acids long, netMHCpan-3.0 predicted neoantigen binding to the HLA alleles of each patient.

This clonotype was recorded at least ten times. Its specific antigen is unknown. The input lacks base qualities; no much larger clone sits a single base away. The TCR beta CDR3 region was amplified with a multiplex PCR system whose first round ran for 9 to 11 cycles using 32 V-gene forward primers and 13 J-gene reverse primers. The first PCR round was done with a QIAGEN Multiplex PCR Kit, and the primer sequences were filed in Chinese patent CN105087789A. Illumina universal primers were added in a second PCR round performed with the Phusion High-Fidelity PCR Kit. Paired-end sequencing of TCR libraries was carried out on the Illumina HiSeq X Ten platform at a read length of 151 bp. The paper's processing steps were these. Reads lacking multiplex PCR primers were removed with Cutadapt, read pairs were merged with PEAR, and CDR3 regions were called with MiXCR default settings. Repertoire diversity was assessed by Shannon entropy, and clonality was calculated as one minus the Shannon entropy divided by the ln of the count of productive unique sequences. Clonotypes present at frequencies of at least 0.5% were defined as dominant or high-frequency T-cell clones. Clones were called with MiXCR by TCRdb after fastp trimmed the public reads at Q25, and only in-frame beta chains were retained. Rows with a matching CDR3 protein are joined into one entry that keeps the most common DNA and genes. The V and J calls come from TCRdb's annotation, not from the publication. Counted in this sample were 14,000 to 15,000 distinct CDR3 sequences; 28% of them appeared once. Over 4% of the sample is in the top ten clones.

Genomic DNA was extracted from bulk tumor tissue and used as the TCR template, and approximately 600 ng gDNA was amplified per sample. During surgery, multiple biopsies were taken from each primary tumor and placed as far apart as possible within the tumor mass. The study cohort was described as untreated, and patients were newly diagnosed NSCLC cases undergoing curative surgery. Donors were fewer than 19 newly diagnosed non-small cell lung cancer patients undergoing surgery with curative intent. The resected tumor masses were reviewed by two independent pathologists. Sequencing was performed only on DNA and RNA samples of high quality. Results and caveats for the whole study, not just this receptor: Individual patients mostly had different high-frequency TCR beta clonotypes. A statistically significant but moderate positive correlation (R roughly 0.3) was observed between local T-cell repertoire clonality and local tumor mutational burden. Identical dominant CDR3B clonotypes recurred across loci within a patient, yet different tumor locations also harbored unique high-frequency clones.

Inclusive of the bounding cysteine and phenylalanine, the CDR3 is 13 residues long. Only CDR3 DNA is held: 39 bases, read in frame from base 1. The V end loses 2 bases and the J end loses 6 bases, and a stretch of 10 bases separates them. The germline V gene (reference sequence) sets CDR1 to MNHNY and CDR2 to SVGAGI. Sequenced: lung tumor tissue. This receptor was identified in a man between 40 and 49 years old with non-small cell lung cancer. The chain was built from TRBV6-6 and TRBJ1-2, with the D gene not clear enough to name. The CDR3 protein: CASSYRGRDGYTF. At the DNA level, the sequence is TGTGCCAGCAGTTACCGGGGAAGGGATGGCTACACCTTC.